This T cell receptor (beta chain) was sequenced in a study of blood T cell repertoires in COVID-19. In the study overall: There were acute and convalescent COVID-19 samples, and they came from the United States, Italy and Spain. From T cells, B-cell-depleted T cells, or PBMCs came the material, which was cDNA or gDNA.

Authors' methods: Counts of nucleated cells, estimated from reference gene primer amplification, were obtained. The assay was immunoSEQ multiplex PCR, and TCRdb's table has in-frame clones only and misses some. The D gene and trimming were derived from the DNA, and the V and J assignments and clone size from that table. The sample includes a few hundred thousand clones, roughly 85% seen only once; the top ten take 4% to 5.5%. This CDR3 comprises 15 residues. Germline assignment: CDR1 MNHEY and CDR2 SVGAGI. Trimming stripped 2 bases from V and 4 bases from J, with 11 bases between. The chain couples TRBV6-5 to TRBJ2-2; perhaps TRBD1 as D (5 bases). The clonotype was recovered from a woman aged 40 to 55 with acute COVID-19. Sequenced material: PBMCs or T cells enriched from blood (not recorded which). The CDR3 nucleotides read TGTGCCAGCAGTTACGCCCCCAGGGCCACCGGGGAGCTGTTTTTT. Residues: CASSYAPRATGELFF.